This TCR beta chain was recovered during a study of cytomegalovirus exposure and HLA in healthy donors. The wider study: Most genotyped donors, over 70% of some 400, had Caucasian-associated genetic ancestry.

Notes on this clone: What it binds is unknown.

Amplification used 60 Vbeta primers and 13 Jbeta primers. Measured with immunoSEQ multiplex PCR; TCRdb has only the in-frame clones, and not every one. The sample shows over 150,000 clones, about four fifths of them seen only once. Notes on the study in general: In a later analysis, DRB1 alleles had the most associated TCRs; HLA-C alleles the fewest. Most TCR beta V segments were productive about 90% or about 30% of the time in an earlier analysis.

This CDR3 region has 17 residues. The V gene lost 1 base and the J gene lost 2 bases, with 18 bases spanning the gap. Germline V gene sequence: CDR1 SGHVS, CDR2 FNYEAQ. This clonotype was obtained from a woman between 45 and 60 years old in good health and CMV-seropositive. The sequencing input was PBMCs. V is TRBV7-6 and J is TRBJ2-7, with TRBD2 as a possible D gene (6 bases). This CDR3 reads CASSLEGGRRETYEQYF. The CDR3 region has the DNA TGTGCCAGCAGCTTAGAAGGAGGGCGGAGAGAGACCTACGAGCAGTACTTC. Full variable domain (remainder filled in from reference TRBV7-6 and TRBJ2-7): GAGVSQSPRYKVTKRGQDVALRCDPISGHVSLYWYRQALGQGPEFLTYFNYEAQQDKSGLPNDRFSAERPEGSISTLTIQRTEQRDSAMYRCASSLEGGRRETYEQYFGPGTRLTVT.